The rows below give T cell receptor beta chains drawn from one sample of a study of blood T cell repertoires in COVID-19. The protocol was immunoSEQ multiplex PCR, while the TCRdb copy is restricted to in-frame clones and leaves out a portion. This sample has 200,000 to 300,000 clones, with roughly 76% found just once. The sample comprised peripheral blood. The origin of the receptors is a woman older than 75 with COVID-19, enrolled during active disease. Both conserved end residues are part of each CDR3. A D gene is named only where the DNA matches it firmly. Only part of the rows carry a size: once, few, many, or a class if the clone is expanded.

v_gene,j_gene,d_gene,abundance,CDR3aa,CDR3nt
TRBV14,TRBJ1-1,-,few,CASSAQWLTEAFF,TGTGCCAGCAGCGCCCAGTGGCTCACTGAAGCTTTCTTT
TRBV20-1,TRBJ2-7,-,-,CSASPAGTGEQYF,TGCAGTGCTAGTCCCGCGGGAACTGGAGAGCAGTACTTC
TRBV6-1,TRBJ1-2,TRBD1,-,CASSLPRQGHGYTF,TGTGCCAGCAGTCTACCGCGACAGGGACATGGCTACACCTTC
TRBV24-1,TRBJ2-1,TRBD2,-,CATSDLQGLAVNEQFF,TGTGCCACCAGTGATTTGCAAGGCCTAGCGGTTAATGAGCAGTTCTTC
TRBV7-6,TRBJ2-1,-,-,CASSLQGFSYNEQFF,TGTGCCAGCAGCTTACAGGGATTCTCCTACAATGAGCAGTTCTTC
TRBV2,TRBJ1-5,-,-,CASSLQGPNSNQPQHF,TGTGCCAGCAGTTTGCAGGGGCCGAATAGCAATCAGCCCCAGCATTTT
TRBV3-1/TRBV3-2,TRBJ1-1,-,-,CASSQQGSAFF,TGTGCCAGCAGCCAACAGGGTAGTGCTTTCTTT
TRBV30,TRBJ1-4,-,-,CAWSDGGNNEKLFF,TGTGCCTGGAGTGATGGGGGGAATAATGAAAAACTGTTTTTT
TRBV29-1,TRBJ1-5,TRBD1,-,CSVQGQGDQPQHF,TGCAGCGTTCAGGGACAGGGGGACCAGCCCCAGCATTTT
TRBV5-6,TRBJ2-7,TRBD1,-,CASSLGQGSYEQYF,TGTGCCAGCAGCTTGGGACAGGGGTCCTACGAGCAGTACTTC
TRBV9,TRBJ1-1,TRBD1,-,CASSAGTDLNTEAFF,TGTGCCAGCAGCGCCGGGACAGACCTGAACACTGAAGCTTTCTTT
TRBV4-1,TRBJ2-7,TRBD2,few,CASSQDGTRIGHLYF,TGCGCCAGCAGCCAAGATGGGACTAGGATCGGGCATCTGTACTTC
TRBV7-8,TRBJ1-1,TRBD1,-,CASSLRGRGIPQNTEAFF,TGTGCCAGCAGCTTACGGGGCAGGGGGATCCCCCAGAACACTGAAGCTTTCTTT
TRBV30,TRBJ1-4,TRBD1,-,CAYGQGSNEKLFF,TGTGCCTACGGACAGGGCTCTAATGAAAAACTGTTTTTT
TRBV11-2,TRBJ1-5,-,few,CASSLGGGSPQPQHF,TGTGCCAGCAGCTTAGGAGGGGGAAGCCCCCAGCCCCAGCATTTT
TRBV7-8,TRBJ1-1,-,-,CASSFAGMNTEAFF,TGTGCCAGCAGCTTCGCGGGTATGAACACTGAAGCTTTCTTT
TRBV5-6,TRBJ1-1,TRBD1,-,CASSLQGQGRGAFF,TGTGCCAGCAGCCTACAAGGACAGGGGAGAGGAGCTTTCTTT
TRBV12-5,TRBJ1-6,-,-,CASGLVGVDSPLHF,TGTGCTAGTGGTTTGGTAGGGGTGGATTCACCCCTCCACTTT
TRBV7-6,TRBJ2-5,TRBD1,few,CASRPTSGQGGEETQYF,TGTGCCAGCAGACCTACCTCGGGACAGGGAGGGGAAGAGACCCAGTACTTC
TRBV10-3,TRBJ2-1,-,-,CARERSSSYNEQFF,TGTGCCCGAGAGCGGTCCAGCTCCTACAATGAGCAGTTCTTC
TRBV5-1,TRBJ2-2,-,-,CASSLETQGTGELFF,TGCGCCAGCAGCTTGGAGACACAAGGCACCGGGGAGCTGTTTTTT
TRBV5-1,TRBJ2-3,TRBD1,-,CASSLSQGKRFADTQYF,TGCGCCAGCAGCTTATCACAGGGGAAGAGGTTCGCAGATACGCAGTATTTT
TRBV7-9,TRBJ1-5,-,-,CASSLVGEASSNQPQHF,TGTGCCAGCAGCTTAGTGGGGGAGGCCTCTAGCAATCAGCCCCAGCATTTT
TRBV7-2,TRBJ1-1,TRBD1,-,CASRLQGAANTEAFF,TGTGCCAGCAGATTACAGGGGGCAGCGAACACTGAAGCTTTCTTT
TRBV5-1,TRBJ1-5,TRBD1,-,CASSLDRGDQPQHF,TGCGCCAGCAGCTTGGACAGGGGGGATCAGCCCCAGCATTTT
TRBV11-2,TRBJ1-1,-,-,CASSVPGRHGGSAEAFF,TGTGCCAGCAGCGTCCCGGGTCGACACGGAGGCTCGGCTGAAGCTTTCTTT
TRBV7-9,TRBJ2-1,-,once,CASSLGGAGAVDEQFF,TGTGCCAGCAGCTTAGGTGGGGCAGGGGCAGTAGATGAGCAGTTCTTC
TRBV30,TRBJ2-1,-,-,CAWSPSYNEQFF,TGTGCCTGGAGCCCCTCGTACAATGAGCAGTTCTTC
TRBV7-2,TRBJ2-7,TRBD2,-,CASSLNGAGGGGEQYF,TGTGCCAGCAGCTTAAATGGAGCGGGAGGGGGCGGCGAGCAGTACTTC
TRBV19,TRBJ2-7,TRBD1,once,CASSSPGQTYEQYF,TGTGCCAGTAGTTCACCGGGACAGACATACGAGCAGTACTTC
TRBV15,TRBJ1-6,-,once,CATSREQGLSPLHF,TGTGCCACCAGCAGAGAACAGGGCTTGTCACCCCTCCACTTT
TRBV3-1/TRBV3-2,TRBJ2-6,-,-,CASSQDREPGANVLTF,TGTGCCAGCAGCCAAGACAGGGAACCAGGGGCCAACGTCCTGACTTTC
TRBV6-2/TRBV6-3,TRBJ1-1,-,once,CASSYGPGLEAFF,TGTGCCAGCAGTTACGGGCCCGGACTGGAAGCTTTCTTT
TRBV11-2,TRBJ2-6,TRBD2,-,CASSSGRGHSGANVLTF,TGTGCCAGCAGTAGCGGGCGAGGGCACTCTGGGGCCAACGTCCTGACTTTC
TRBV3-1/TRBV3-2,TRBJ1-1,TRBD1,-,CASSQGGTAAEAFF,TGTGCCAGCAGCCAAGGTGGGACAGCAGCTGAAGCTTTCTTT
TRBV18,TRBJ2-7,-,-,CASSPQGLSSYEQYF,TGTGCCAGCTCACCCCAGGGACTTAGCTCCTACGAGCAGTACTTC
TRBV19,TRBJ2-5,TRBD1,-,CASSKGSGTGEETQYF,TGTGCCAGTAGTAAGGGCTCCGGGACAGGGGAAGAGACCCAGTACTTC
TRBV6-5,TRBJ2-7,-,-,CASRHKTGSYEQYF,TGTGCCAGCAGACACAAGACGGGCTCCTACGAGCAGTACTTC
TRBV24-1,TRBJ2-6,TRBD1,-,CATSGVPGTGKDGANVLTF,TGTGCCACCAGTGGCGTTCCCGGGACAGGGAAAGATGGGGCCAACGTCCTGACTTTC
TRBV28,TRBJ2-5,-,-,CASGPRVQGGTQYF,TGTGCCAGCGGGCCCAGGGTCCAGGGTGGGACCCAGTACTTC
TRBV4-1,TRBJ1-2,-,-,CASSQPAASRYGYTF,TGCGCCAGCAGCCAGCCTGCGGCGTCCCGATATGGCTACACCTTC